What follows are 27 T cell receptor beta chains derived from one specimen sequenced in a study of shared clonotypes between healthy human individuals. It was CD45RO-negative cells, positively selected for CCR7, that made up naive CD8 cells, with terminally differentiated effector memory CD45RA+ cells excluded. Data came from immunoSEQ multiplex PCR; TCRdb stores just in-frame clones and leaves some out. The sample has millions of clones, about 92% seen once. The sample comprised naive CD8+ T cells from PBMCs. The receptors derive from a man aged 18 to 29 in good health. Some clones in this sample may be carry-over from other donors' samples.

The chain couples TRBV9 to TRBJ2-1; D is perhaps TRBD1 or TRBD2 (6 bases each). The CDR3 loop spans 15 amino acids. Trimming removed 3 bases at V and 8 bases at J, with 18 bases between. Germline lookup yields CDR1 SGDLS and CDR2 YYNGEE. This CDR3 reads CASSAGLGGIDEQFF. In nucleotides, the CDR3 is TGTGCCAGCAGCGCGGGACTTGGGGGCATCGATGAGCAGTTCTTC.

The genes are TRBV7-9 and TRBJ1-2; D ambiguous. The CDR3 consists of 15 residues. From germline, CDR1 is SEHNR and CDR2 FQNEAQ (reference sequence). V was cut by 4 bases and J by 0 bases, with 12 bases left in between. CDR3 in amino acids: CASSSLNLANYGYTF. CDR3 nucleotides: TGTGCCAGCAGCTCACTCAATCTTGCTAACTATGGCTACACCTTC. The whole variable domain, remainder taken from reference TRBV7-9 and TRBJ1-2, is DTGVSQNPRHKITKRGQNVTFRCDPISEHNRLYWYRQTLGQGPEFLTYFQNEAQLEKSRLLSDRFSAERPKGSFSTLEIQRTEQGDSAMYLCASSSLNLANYGYTFGSGTRLTVV.

This chain connects TRBV13 to TRBJ1-5; D may be TRBD1 (5 bases). The germline CDR1 and CDR2 sequences are PRHDT and FYEKMQ (reference sequence). V was clipped by 5 bases and J by 2 bases, with 7 bases between them. The CDR3 runs 13 residues. This CDR3 is CASSEGGNQPQHF. Here the CDR3 DNA reads TGTGCCAGCAGCGAAGGGGGCAATCAGCCCCAGCATTTT.

J is TRBJ2-5 and V is TRBV5-1; possibly TRBD1 or TRBD2 for D (6 bases each). Germline CDR1 and CDR2: SGHRS and YFSETQ. This CDR3 has 15 residues. Trimming pared 3 bases from V and 1 base from J, leaving 13 bases between. CDR3 loop: CASSWGANFQETQYF. In DNA, the CDR3 is TGCGCCAGCAGCTGGGGGGCCAATTTCCAAGAGACCCAGTACTTC. The full variable domain, its missing parts supplied by reference TRBV5-1 and TRBJ2-5, is KAGVTQTPRYLIKTRGQQVTLSCSPISGHRSVSWYQQTPGQGLQFLFEYFSETQRNKGNFPGRFSGRQFSNSRSEMNVSTLELGDSALYLCASSWGANFQETQYFGPGTRLLVL.

The rearrangement uses TRBV7-9 and TRBJ2-1, with 10 nucleotides matching TRBD1. There are 17 residues in the CDR3. The junction had 15 bases not matched to a gene; V was cut back by 6 bases and J by 7 bases. Germline V gene lookup returns CDR1 SEHNR and CDR2 FQNEAQ (reference sequence). DNA of the CDR3: TGTGCCAGCAGTTCCCTGGGGGGTGGGACAGGGGTGAATGAGCAGTTCTTC. Protein sequence: CASSSLGGGTGVNEQFF.

The CDR3 loop reads CASSPSGTGLTQYF. In DNA form, the CDR3 reads TGTGCCAGCAGCCCATCCGGGACAGGGTTGACCCAGTACTTC. The chain combines TRBV11-2 with TRBJ2-5; TRBD1 aligns across 9 bases. Germline CDR1 SGHAT, CDR2 FQNNGV. V dropped 5 bases and J dropped 7; count of bases not matched to a gene: 8. CDR3 size: 14 residues.

The rearrangement joins TRBV7-8 to TRBJ1-3; D unclear. This CDR3 is built from 14 residues. Trimming took off 2 bases at V and 4 bases at J, with 9 bases between the two ends. The V gene's germline CDR1 is SGHVS and CDR2 FQNEAQ. The CDR3: CASSLNPEGNTIYF. The CDR3 DNA is TGTGCCAGCAGCTTAAACCCCGAGGGAAACACCATATATTTT.

This chain joins TRBV11-2 and TRBJ2-7; D ambiguous. The V and J ends lost 5 bases and 9 bases respectively, with 11 bases between them. CDR3 length: 11 amino acids. Per germline, CDR1 SGHAT and CDR2 FQNNGV. CDR3 loop: CASSQLSSQYF. DNA of the CDR3: TGTGCCAGCAGCCAACTTTCGTCGCAGTACTTC.

The rearrangement uses TRBV13 and TRBJ2-1, with unresolved D. The CDR3 has 15 amino acids. V was pared by 5 bases and J by 7 bases, with 18 bases between. Germline assignment: CDR1 PRHDT and CDR2 FYEKMQ (reference sequence). The CDR3 DNA sequence: TGTGCCAGCAGCGGAGAGGTCCCCCACGAGAATGAGCAGTTCTTC. Protein sequence: CASSGEVPHENEQFF. Drawing the rest from reference TRBV13 and TRBJ2-1, the complete variable domain is AAGVIQSPRHLIKEKRETATLKCYPIPRHDTVYWYQQGPGQDPQFLISFYEKMQSDKGSIPDRFSAQQFSDYHSELNMSSLELGDSALYFCASSGEVPHENEQFFGPGTRLTVL.

The chain recombines TRBV28 with TRBJ1-1; the D gene is possibly TRBD1 (5 bases). The CDR3 loop spans 14 amino acids. Trimming left V 6 bases short and J 4 bases short, with 15 bases between. Per germline, CDR1 MDHEN and CDR2 SYDVKM. CDR3 DNA: TGTGCCAGCAGACTCCGGGGGGGTGGCACTGAAGCTTTCTTT. Protein product: CASRLRGGGTEAFF. Using reference TRBV28 and TRBJ1-1 for the parts outside the CDR3, the full variable domain is DVKVTQSSRYLVKRTGEKVFLECVQDMDHENMFWYRQDPGLGLRLIYFSYDVKMKEKGDIPEGYSVSREKKERFSLILESASTNQTSMYLCASRLRGGGTEAFFGQGTRLTVV.

This rearrangement joins TRBV27 to TRBJ2-1; possibly TRBD1 for D (6 bases). Trimming removed 4 bases from V and 7 bases from J, with 20 bases in between. The CDR3 covers 16 residues. Germline CDR1 and CDR2: MNHEY and SMNVEV (reference sequence). CDR3 residues: CASSSSAGENQNEQFF. The CDR3 bases are TGTGCCAGCAGTTCCTCGGCAGGGGAGAATCAAAATGAGCAGTTCTTC.

This chain connects TRBV5-1 to TRBJ2-7; no reliable D call. The CDR3 is 13 amino acids. Germline values: CDR1 SGHRS, CDR2 YFSETQ. Trimming removed 0 bases from V and 7 bases from J, with 11 bases in between. The CDR3 loop reads CASSLASPGEQYF. The CDR3 region has the DNA TGCGCCAGCAGCTTGGCTTCGCCTGGGGAGCAGTACTTC.

This chain uses TRBV9 with TRBJ2-1; unclear D gene. Germline loops: CDR1 SGDLS, CDR2 YYNGEE. The CDR3 runs 16 residues. Trimming removed 0 bases from V and 1 base from J, with 11 bases in between. CDR3 sequence (DNA): TGTGCCAGCAGCGTAGAGTTTATTCCTTCCTACAATGAGCAGTTCTTC. Translated, it gives CASSVEFIPSYNEQFF.

The V and J genes are TRBV5-1 and TRBJ2-7; D is ambiguous. Per the germline V gene, CDR1 is SGHRS and CDR2 is YFSETQ. The CDR3 covers 12 residues. Trimming left V 4 bases short and J 5 bases short, with 10 bases between. The chain's CDR3 is CASSPGPHEQYF. CDR3 nucleotide sequence: TGCGCCAGCAGCCCCGGACCCCACGAGCAGTACTTC.

This clone occurred a few times. Other nucleotide sequences in the sample specify the same CDR3. This sequence joins TRBV19 and TRBJ1-1; no clear D. The germline V and J ends were trimmed by 6 bases and 1 base, with 9 bases remaining between them. Germline V gives CDR1 LNHDA, CDR2 SQIVND (reference sequence). CDR3 length: 13 amino acids. The CDR3 here is CASRGGRNTEAFF. The CDR3 DNA reads TGTGCCAGTAGGGGTGGGAGGAACACTGAAGCTTTCTTT.

J is TRBJ1-4 and V is TRBV7-2, with D hard to call. The CDR3 is 16 amino acids. V lost 1 base and J lost 2, with 11 bases in between. Per the germline V gene, CDR1 is SGHTA and CDR2 is FQGNSA. The CDR3 bases are TGTGCCAGCAGCTTAGGGTTGATAGGGACTAATGAAAAACTGTTTTTT. It encodes CASSLGLIGTNEKLFF.

This chain uses TRBV28 with TRBJ2-7, with 11 bases aligning to TRBD1. Losses at the gene ends were 8 bases for V and 4 bases for J; bases not matched to a gene: 16. The CDR3 contains 17 residues. Germline-derived CDR1 and CDR2 are MDHEN and SYDVKM. The CDR3 coding sequence is TGTGCCAGCCTCACCTGGACAGGGGGCAAAAGAGATTACGAGCAGTACTTC. Translated: CASLTWTGGKRDYEQYF.

The chain links TRBV19 to TRBJ1-1; 8 nucleotides line up with TRBD1. The CDR3 runs to 16 residues. Trimming cost V 3 bases and J 4 bases; bases outside gene matches: 10. Germline V gene data show CDR1 as LNHDA and CDR2 as SQIVND (reference sequence). The CDR3 DNA reads as TGTGCCAGTAGTATGGACAGGGCAGGCTTTATCACTGAAGCTTTCTTT. Amino acids: CASSMDRAGFITEAFF.

This chain uses TRBV4-1 with TRBJ2-7; D unresolved. The V end lost 2 bases, the J end lost 1 base, and 12 bases lay between the germline ends. This CDR3 region has 15 residues. Germline V gives CDR1 MGHRA, CDR2 YSYEKL. Here the CDR3 reads CASSQPWAVSYEQYF. For the CDR3, the DNA is TGCGCCAGCAGCCAACCTTGGGCGGTGTCCTACGAGCAGTACTTC.

The rearrangement uses TRBV5-1 and TRBJ2-7, with 15 positions matching TRBD2. The CDR3 runs to 18 residues. Looked up from germline, CDR1 is SGHRS and CDR2 is YFSETQ. Germline trimming cut 3 bases from V and 1 base from J; bases unmatched to any gene: 8. CDR3: CASSSGLAGGYYSYEQYF. The DNA of the CDR3 is TGCGCCAGCAGCTCTGGACTAGCGGGAGGGTACTATTCCTACGAGCAGTACTTC.

This clone showed up just a few times. This rearrangement joins TRBV4-1 to TRBJ1-1; 7 bases are a match to TRBD1. CDR1 is MGHRA, CDR2 YSYEKL, per germline. Trimming cost V 3 bases and J 1 base; bases outside gene matches: 2. This CDR3 has 14 amino acids. CDR3 region: CASSQNRGNTEAFF. In DNA form, the CDR3 reads TGCGCCAGCAGCCAGAACAGGGGGAACACTGAAGCTTTCTTT.

The chain recombines TRBV18 with TRBJ2-2; D remains unclear. Germline CDR1 KGHSH, CDR2 LQKENI. The V and J ends lost 3 bases and 7 bases respectively, with 18 bases between them. The CDR3 extends over 16 amino acids. CDR3 nucleotides: TGTGCCAGCTCACCTCCCGGGCCCCCGTTTTACGGGGAGCTGTTTTTT. It encodes CASSPPGPPFYGELFF.

The count of this clone is one. The DNA for the CDR3 is TGTGCCAGCACGCCTCGGTTCACTGAAGCTTTCTTT. Protein product: CASTPRFTEAFF. This chain links TRBV6-1 with TRBJ1-1, with D hard to call. CDR3 length: 12 residues. Trimming pared 7 bases from V and 4 bases from J, leaving 10 bases between. Germline V gene data show CDR1 as MNHNS and CDR2 as SASEGT.

J is TRBJ1-2 and V is TRBV29-1; 10 nucleotides line up with TRBD1. The germline gives CDR1 SQVTM, CDR2 ANQGSEA. The CDR3 extends over 14 amino acids. Unmatched junction bases numbered 6, after V lost 6 bases and J lost 2 bases. CDR3 amino acids: CSVTGTGANYGYTF. The DNA of the CDR3 is TGCAGCGTCACCGGGACAGGGGCGAACTATGGCTACACCTTC.

The rearrangement links TRBV9 to TRBJ2-2; 8 bases agree with TRBD2. After removal of 4 bases from V and 0 bases from J, the junction contained 5 bases not matched to a gene. This CDR3 is 16 amino acids long. The germline CDR1 and CDR2 sequences are SGDLS and YYNGEE. CDR3 sequence: CASSRFGRANTGELFF. In nucleotides, the CDR3 is TGTGCCAGCAGCCGATTCGGGAGGGCGAACACCGGGGAGCTGTTTTTT.

V gene TRBV19 combines with J gene TRBJ2-7; the D gene is possibly TRBD1 (6 bases). Per the germline V gene, CDR1 is LNHDA and CDR2 is SQIVND (reference sequence). V shed 3 bases and J shed 0 bases, with 12 bases lying between them. This CDR3 comprises 15 residues. The CDR3 protein is CASSIGTPFSYEQYF. The CDR3 coding sequence is TGTGCCAGTAGTATCGGGACACCCTTCTCCTACGAGCAGTACTTC.

The chain uses TRBV6-5 and TRBJ1-4; D not resolved. CDR1 and CDR2 from the germline V gene are MNHEY and SVGAGI. The CDR3 totals 11 residues. V lost 4 bases and J 13 bases, leaving 10 bases between the germline ends. The CDR3 loop reads CASSSKERLFF. In nucleotides, the CDR3 is TGTGCCAGCAGTTCCAAGGAGAGACTGTTTTTT.